Below are 9 T cell receptor beta chains sequenced from a single sample in a study of multiple sclerosis patients with progressive multifocal leukoencephalopathy. The repertoire was sequenced with immunoSEQ multiplex PCR; TCRdb's copy has only in-frame clones and lacks some. In the table there are about 25,000 clones, 85% to 95% of which are singletons. The time point denotes: 12 to 13 months of natalizumab therapy. The sequenced sample was PBMCs, obtained from a patient treated with natalizumab. These receptors were obtained from a young man with multiple sclerosis.

The chain has TRBV18 and TRBJ1-5, with D possibly being TRBD1 (5 bases). V shed 2 bases and J shed 11 bases, with 16 bases lying between them. The CDR3 length is 14 residues. The V gene's germline CDR1 is KGHSH and CDR2 LQKENI. The CDR3 bases are TGTGCCAGCTCACCATCAACTCTGGGGGGGACCCAGCATTTT. This encodes CASSPSTLGGTQHF. The variable domain in full, with the rest retrieved from reference TRBV18 and TRBJ1-5, is NAGVMQNPRHLVRRRGQEARLRCSPMKGHSHVYWYRQLPEEGLKFMVYLQKENIIDESGMPKERFSAEFPKEGPSILRIQQVVRGDSAAYFCASSPSTLGGTQHFGDGTRLSIL.

The rearrangement uses TRBV6-1 and TRBJ2-5; 13 bases are a match to TRBD2. Trimming cost V 5 bases and J 4 bases; bases outside gene matches: 1. CDR3 size: 14 residues. The germline CDR1 and CDR2 sequences are MNHNS and SASEGT. Here the CDR3 DNA reads TGTGCCAGCAGTCGACTAGCGGGAGGAGAGACCCAGTACTTC. Amino acid sequence: CASSRLAGGETQYF.

The V gene is TRBV27, the J gene TRBJ2-7; D tentatively fits TRBD1 or TRBD2 (5 bases each). CDR3 size: 11 residues. Germline CDR1 and CDR2: MNHEY and SMNVEV (reference sequence). Here the CDR3 reads CAVRDPSEQYV. As DNA, the CDR3 is TGTGCTGTTAGGGACCCTAGCGAGCAGTACGTC.

The rearrangement uses TRBV18 and TRBJ2-6; D is possibly TRBD1 (6 bases). This CDR3 comprises 15 residues. The germline V gene has CDR1 KGHSH and CDR2 LQKENI. V was clipped by 5 bases and J by 3 bases, with 11 bases between them. This CDR3 is CASSTTGIGANVLTF. CDR3 sequence (DNA): TGTGCCAGCTCAACCACAGGGATTGGGGCCAACGTCCTGACTTTC.

This rearrangement joins TRBV7-9 to TRBJ2-7; no clear D gene. The CDR3 is made up of 18 amino acids. The V end lost 2 bases, the J end lost 3 bases, and 23 bases lay between the germline ends. From germline, CDR1 is SEHNR and CDR2 FQNEAQ (reference sequence). The CDR3 sequence is CASSLPGPFSASNYEQYF. The CDR3 DNA is TGTGCCAGCAGCTTACCCGGACCATTTTCAGCGAGTAACTACGAGCAGTACTTC.

The V call is TRBV6-6, the J call TRBJ1-2, with 8 bases matching TRBD1. CDR1 is MNHNY and CDR2 is SVGAGI in the germline V gene (reference sequence). The CDR3 contains 12 residues. V trimming: 4 bases; J trimming: 7 bases; junction bases outside the gene matches: 2. This CDR3 is CASSSTGVGYTF. CDR3 nucleotides: TGTGCCAGCAGTTCGACAGGGGTTGGCTACACCTTC.

This chain joins TRBV7-3 and TRBJ2-1; weak D call: TRBD2 (5 bases). Trimming shortened V by 0 bases and J by 8 bases, and 14 bases separated the two germline ends. CDR3 length: 15 amino acids. The germline V gene encodes CDR1 SGHTA and CDR2 FQGTGA. CDR3 in DNA: TGTGCCAGCAGCTTAACCGGCCCCGAGGACTATGAGCAGTTCTTC. Translated, it gives CASSLTGPEDYEQFF.

The J gene is TRBJ2-1, the V gene TRBV5-4; D gene uncertain. The V end was cut by 0 bases, the J end by 0 bases, with 10 bases between. CDR3 length equals 16 residues. CDR1 and CDR2 (germline): SGHNT, YYREEE (reference sequence). The CDR3 sequence: CASSLGTASSYNEQFF. For the CDR3, the DNA is TGTGCCAGCAGCTTGGGGACCGCGAGCTCCTACAATGAGCAGTTCTTC.

This clone has only one observation. The CDR3 spells CASSERAGLYEQYV. The CDR3 region has the DNA TGTGCCAGCAGTGAGCGGGCGGGCCTTTACGAGCAGTACGTC. This sequence joins TRBV2 and TRBJ2-7; tentative D call: TRBD2 (5 bases). Deletions cut 3 bases from V and 4 bases from J, with 13 bases between. The CDR3 extends over 14 amino acids. Germline CDR1 reads SNHLY; CDR2 reads FYNNEI.